This T cell receptor (beta chain) derives from a study of T cells in Graves' hyperthyroidism and ophthalmopathy. Orbital computed tomography and thyroid ultrasound, together with serum TRAb and thyroxine and clinical symptoms, were used for diagnoses. The source of the PBMCs was approximately 10 ml of fresh peripheral blood. Amplified TCR beta CDR3 regions derived from RNA transcripts. TCR CDR3 underwent first-round RT-PCR with the HTBI primer set. TCRdb analysed the multiplex PCR reads with MiXCR anew, one entry per CDR3 protein. The sample records 550,000 to 800,000 distinct CDR3 sequences, 17% being singletons. V lost 4 bases and J lost 4, with 11 bases in between. Germline V gives CDR1 SGDLS, CDR2 YYNGEE. This CDR3 region has 13 residues.

Sequenced material: blood. The chain links TRBV9 to TRBJ2-5; possibly TRBD1 for D (5 bases). This receptor was identified in a man aged 45 to 65 with Graves' hyperthyroidism. The CDR3 region is CASSPTAPETQYF. CDR3 bases: TGTGCCAGCAGCCCGACAGCCCCAGAGACCCAGTACTTC. The entire variable domain, with the rest obtained from reference TRBV9 and TRBJ2-5, is as follows: DSGVTQTPKHLITATGQRVTLRCSPRSGDLSVYWYQQSLDQGLQFLIQYYNGEERAKGNILERFSAQQFPDLHSELNLSSLELGDSALYFCASSPTAPETQYFGPGTRLLVL.